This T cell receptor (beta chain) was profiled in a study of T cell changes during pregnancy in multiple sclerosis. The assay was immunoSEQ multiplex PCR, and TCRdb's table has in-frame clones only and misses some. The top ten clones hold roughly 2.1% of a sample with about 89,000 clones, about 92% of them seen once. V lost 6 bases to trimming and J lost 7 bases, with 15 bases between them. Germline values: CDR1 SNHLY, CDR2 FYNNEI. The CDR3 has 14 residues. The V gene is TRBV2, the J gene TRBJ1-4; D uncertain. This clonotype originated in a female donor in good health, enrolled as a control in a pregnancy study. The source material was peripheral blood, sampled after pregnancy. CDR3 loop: CASSHSGLGEKLFF. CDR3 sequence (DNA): TGTGCCAGCAGCCACAGTGGTCTTGGTGAAAAACTGTTTTTT.